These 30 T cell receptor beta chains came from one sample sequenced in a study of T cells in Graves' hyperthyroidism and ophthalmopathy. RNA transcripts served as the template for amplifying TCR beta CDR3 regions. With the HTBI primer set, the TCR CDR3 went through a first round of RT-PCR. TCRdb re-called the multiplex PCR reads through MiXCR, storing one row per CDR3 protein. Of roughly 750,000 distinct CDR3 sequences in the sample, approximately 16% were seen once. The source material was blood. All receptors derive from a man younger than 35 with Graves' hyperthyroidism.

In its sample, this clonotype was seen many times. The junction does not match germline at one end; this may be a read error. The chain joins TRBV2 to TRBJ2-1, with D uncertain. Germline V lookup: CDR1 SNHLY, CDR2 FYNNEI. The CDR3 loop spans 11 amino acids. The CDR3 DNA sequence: TGTGCCAGCGGCCCCTATAATGAGCAGTTCTTC. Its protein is CASGPYNEQFF.

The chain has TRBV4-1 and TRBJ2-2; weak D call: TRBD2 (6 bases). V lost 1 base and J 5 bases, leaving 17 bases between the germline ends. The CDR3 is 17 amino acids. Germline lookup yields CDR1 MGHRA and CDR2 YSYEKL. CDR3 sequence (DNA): TGCGCCAGCAGCCAAGGGGCCGCCCTAGCGTTGACCGGGGAGCTGTTTTTT. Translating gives CASSQGAALALTGELFF.

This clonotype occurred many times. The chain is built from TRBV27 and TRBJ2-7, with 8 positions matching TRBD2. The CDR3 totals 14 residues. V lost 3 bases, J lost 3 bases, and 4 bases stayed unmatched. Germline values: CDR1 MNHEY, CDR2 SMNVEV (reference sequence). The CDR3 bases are TGTGCCAGCAGTTTTACTGCGGGAGGCTACGAGCAGTACTTC. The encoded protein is CASSFTAGGYEQYF.

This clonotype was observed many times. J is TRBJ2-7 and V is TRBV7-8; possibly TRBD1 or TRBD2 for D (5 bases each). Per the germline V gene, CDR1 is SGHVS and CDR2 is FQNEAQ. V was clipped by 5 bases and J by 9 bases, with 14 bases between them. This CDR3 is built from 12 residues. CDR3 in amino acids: CASSTSGRWQYF. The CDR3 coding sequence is TGTGCCAGCAGCACTTCGGGACGGTGGCAGTACTTC. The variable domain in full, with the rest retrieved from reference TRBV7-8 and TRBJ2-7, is GAGVSQSPRYKVAKRGQDVALRCDPISGHVSLFWYQQALGQGPEFLTYFQNEAQLDKSGLPSDRFFAERPEGSVSTLKIQRTQQEDSAVYLCASSTSGRWQYFGPGTRLTVT.

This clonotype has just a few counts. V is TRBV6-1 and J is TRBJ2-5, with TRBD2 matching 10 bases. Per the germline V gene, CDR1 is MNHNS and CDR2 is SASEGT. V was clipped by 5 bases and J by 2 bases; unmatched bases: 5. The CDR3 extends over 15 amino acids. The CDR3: CASSPLAGTQETQYF. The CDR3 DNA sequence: TGTGCCAGCAGTCCACTAGCGGGAACGCAAGAGACCCAGTACTTC.

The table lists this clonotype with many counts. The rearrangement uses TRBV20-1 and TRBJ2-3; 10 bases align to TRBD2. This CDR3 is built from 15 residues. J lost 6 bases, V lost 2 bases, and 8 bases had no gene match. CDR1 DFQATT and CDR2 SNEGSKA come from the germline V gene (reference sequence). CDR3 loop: CSARRASGSTDTQYF. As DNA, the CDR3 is TGCAGTGCTAGAAGGGCTAGCGGGAGTACCGATACGCAGTATTTT.

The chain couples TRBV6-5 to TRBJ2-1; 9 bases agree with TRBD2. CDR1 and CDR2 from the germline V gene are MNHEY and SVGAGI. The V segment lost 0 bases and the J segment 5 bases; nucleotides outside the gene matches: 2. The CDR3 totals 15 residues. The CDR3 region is CASSYSAGGNNEQFF. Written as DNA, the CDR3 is TGTGCCAGCAGTTACTCTGCGGGAGGGAACAATGAGCAGTTCTTC.

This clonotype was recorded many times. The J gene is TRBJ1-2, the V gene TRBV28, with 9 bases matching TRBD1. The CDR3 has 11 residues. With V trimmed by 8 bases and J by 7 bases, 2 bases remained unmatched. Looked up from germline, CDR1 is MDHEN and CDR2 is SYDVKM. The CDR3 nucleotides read TGTGCCAGCGGGGACAGGGTTGGCTACACCTTC. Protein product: CASGDRVGYTF.

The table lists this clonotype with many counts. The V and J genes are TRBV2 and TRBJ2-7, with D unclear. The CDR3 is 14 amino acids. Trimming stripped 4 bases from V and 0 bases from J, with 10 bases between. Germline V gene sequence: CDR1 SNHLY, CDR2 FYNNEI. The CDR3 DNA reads TGTGCCAGCAGTGCCCGAGGAAGCTCCTACGAGCAGTACTTC. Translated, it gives CASSARGSSYEQYF.

CDR3 in DNA: TGTGCCAGCAGGCTACCTTCTTCAGGGGTAACCGGGGAGCTGTTTTTT. Its protein product is CASRLPSSGVTGELFF. This chain uses TRBV11-2 with TRBJ2-2; possibly TRBD1 for D (6 bases). This CDR3 has 16 amino acids. Trimming cost V 6 bases and J 5 bases, with 19 bases left between them. In germline, CDR1 is SGHAT, CDR2 FQNNGV.

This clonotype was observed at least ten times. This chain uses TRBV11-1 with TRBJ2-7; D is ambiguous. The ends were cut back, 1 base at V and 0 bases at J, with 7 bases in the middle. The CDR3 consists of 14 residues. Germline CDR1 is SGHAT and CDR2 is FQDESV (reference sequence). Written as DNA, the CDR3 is TGTGCCAGCAGCTTAGGGGTCAGCTCCTACGAGCAGTACTTC. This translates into CASSLGVSSYEQYF.

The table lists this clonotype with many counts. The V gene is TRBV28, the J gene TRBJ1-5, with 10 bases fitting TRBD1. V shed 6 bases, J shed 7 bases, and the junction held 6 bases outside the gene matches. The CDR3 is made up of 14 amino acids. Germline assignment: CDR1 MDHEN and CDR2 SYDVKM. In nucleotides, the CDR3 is TGTGCCAGCAGATGGGACAGGGGCGGCCAGCCCCAGCATTTT. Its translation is CASRWDRGGQPQHF.

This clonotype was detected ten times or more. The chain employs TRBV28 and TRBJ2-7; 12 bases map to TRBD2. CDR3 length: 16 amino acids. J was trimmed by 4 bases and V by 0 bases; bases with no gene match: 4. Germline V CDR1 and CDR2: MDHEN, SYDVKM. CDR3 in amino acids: CASSLWRLAGAYEQYF. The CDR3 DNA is TGTGCCAGCAGTTTATGGCGACTAGCGGGAGCGTACGAGCAGTACTTC.

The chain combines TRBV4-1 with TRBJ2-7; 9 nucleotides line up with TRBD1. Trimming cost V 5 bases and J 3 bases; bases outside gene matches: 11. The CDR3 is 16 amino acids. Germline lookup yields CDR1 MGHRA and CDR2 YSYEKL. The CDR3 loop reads CASSFRETGGIYEQYF. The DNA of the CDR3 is TGCGCCAGCAGCTTCCGCGAGACAGGGGGAATCTACGAGCAGTACTTC.

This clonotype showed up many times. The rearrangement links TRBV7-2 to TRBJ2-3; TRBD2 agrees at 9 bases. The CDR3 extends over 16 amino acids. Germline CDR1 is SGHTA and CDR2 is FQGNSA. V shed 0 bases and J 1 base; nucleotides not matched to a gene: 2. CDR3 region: CASSLARTSGTDTQYF. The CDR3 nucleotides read TGTGCCAGCAGCTTAGCGCGGACTAGCGGCACAGATACGCAGTATTTT.

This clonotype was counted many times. CDR3 nucleotide sequence: TGTGCCAGCCCTCACCCCCCCAGGGGGCAATACGAGCAGTACTTC. Translating gives CASPHPPRGQYEQYF. The genes are TRBV12-3 or TRBV12-4 and TRBJ2-7; 8 bases agree with TRBD1. V lost 8 bases, J lost 4 bases, and 13 bases stayed unmatched. CDR3 length: 15 residues.

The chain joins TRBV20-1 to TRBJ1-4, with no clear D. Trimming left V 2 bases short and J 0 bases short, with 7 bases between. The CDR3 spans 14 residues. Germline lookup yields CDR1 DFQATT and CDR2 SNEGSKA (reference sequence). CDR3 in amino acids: CSARPSATNEKLFF. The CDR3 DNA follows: TGCAGTGCTAGACCTAGCGCAACTAATGAAAAACTGTTTTTT.

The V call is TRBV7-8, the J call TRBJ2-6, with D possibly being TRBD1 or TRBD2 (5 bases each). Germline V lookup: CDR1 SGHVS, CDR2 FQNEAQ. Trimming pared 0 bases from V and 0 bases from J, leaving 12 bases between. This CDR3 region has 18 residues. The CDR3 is CASSLAGAPFSGANVLTF. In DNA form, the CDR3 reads TGTGCCAGCAGCTTAGCCGGGGCCCCTTTCTCTGGGGCCAACGTCCTGACTTTC.

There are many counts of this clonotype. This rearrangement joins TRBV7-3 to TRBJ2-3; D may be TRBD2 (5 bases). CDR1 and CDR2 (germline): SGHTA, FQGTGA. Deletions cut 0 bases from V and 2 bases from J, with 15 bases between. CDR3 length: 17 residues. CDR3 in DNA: TGTGCCAGCAGCTTAACAGGTTTAAGCGACTACACAGATACGCAGTATTTT. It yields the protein CASSLTGLSDYTDTQYF.

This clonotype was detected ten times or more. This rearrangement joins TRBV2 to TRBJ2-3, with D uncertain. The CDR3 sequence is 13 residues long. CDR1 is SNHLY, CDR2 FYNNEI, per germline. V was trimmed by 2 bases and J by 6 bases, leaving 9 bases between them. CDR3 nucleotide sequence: TGTGCCAGCAGTGAACTATTGAGGGATACGCAGTATTTT. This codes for CASSELLRDTQYF.

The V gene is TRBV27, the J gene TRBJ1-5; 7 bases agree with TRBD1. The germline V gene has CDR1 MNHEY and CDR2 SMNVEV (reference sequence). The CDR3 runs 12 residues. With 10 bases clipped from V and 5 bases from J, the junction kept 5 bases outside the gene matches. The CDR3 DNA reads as TGTGCCATCAGACAGGGCTATCAGCCCCAGCATTTT. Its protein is CAIRQGYQPQHF.

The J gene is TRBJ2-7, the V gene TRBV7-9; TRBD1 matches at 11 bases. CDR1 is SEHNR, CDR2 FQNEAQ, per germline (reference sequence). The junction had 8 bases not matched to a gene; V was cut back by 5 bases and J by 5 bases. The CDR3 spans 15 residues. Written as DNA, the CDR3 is TGTGCCAGCAGCCGCCGGACAGGGGGCTTCCACGAGCAGTACTTC. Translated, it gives CASSRRTGGFHEQYF.

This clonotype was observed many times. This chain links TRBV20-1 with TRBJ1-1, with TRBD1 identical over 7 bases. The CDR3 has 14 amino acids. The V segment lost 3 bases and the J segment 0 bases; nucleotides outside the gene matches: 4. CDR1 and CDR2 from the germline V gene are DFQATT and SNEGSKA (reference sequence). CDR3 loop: CSASRDSMNTEAFF. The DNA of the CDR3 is TGCAGTGCTAGCCGGGACAGTATGAACACTGAAGCTTTCTTT.

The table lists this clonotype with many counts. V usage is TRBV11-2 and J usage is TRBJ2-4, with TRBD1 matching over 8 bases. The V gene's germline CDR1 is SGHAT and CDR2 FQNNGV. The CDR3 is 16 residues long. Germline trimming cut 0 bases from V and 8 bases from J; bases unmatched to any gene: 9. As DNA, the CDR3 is TGTGCCAGCAGCTTAGAGGGGGTGACAGGGGTGGACATTCAGTACTTC. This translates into CASSLEGVTGVDIQYF.

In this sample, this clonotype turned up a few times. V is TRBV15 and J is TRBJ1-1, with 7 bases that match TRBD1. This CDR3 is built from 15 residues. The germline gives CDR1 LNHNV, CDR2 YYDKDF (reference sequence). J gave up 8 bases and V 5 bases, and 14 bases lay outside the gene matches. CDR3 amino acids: CATSVTWGGGAEAFF. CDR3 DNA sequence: TGTGCCACCAGCGTAACTTGGGGAGGGGGCGCCGAAGCTTTCTTT.

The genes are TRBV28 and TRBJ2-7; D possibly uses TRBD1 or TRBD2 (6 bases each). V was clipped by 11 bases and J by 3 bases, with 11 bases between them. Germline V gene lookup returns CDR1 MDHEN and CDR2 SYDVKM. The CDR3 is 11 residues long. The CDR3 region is CASRDNYEQYF. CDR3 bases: TGTGCCTCGCGGGACAACTACGAGCAGTACTTC.

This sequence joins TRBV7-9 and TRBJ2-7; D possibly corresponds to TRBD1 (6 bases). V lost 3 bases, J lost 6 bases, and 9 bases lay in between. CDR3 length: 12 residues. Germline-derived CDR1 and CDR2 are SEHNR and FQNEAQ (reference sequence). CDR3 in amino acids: CASSFRDTEQYF. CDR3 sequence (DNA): TGTGCCAGCAGCTTCCGGGACACCGAGCAGTACTTC.

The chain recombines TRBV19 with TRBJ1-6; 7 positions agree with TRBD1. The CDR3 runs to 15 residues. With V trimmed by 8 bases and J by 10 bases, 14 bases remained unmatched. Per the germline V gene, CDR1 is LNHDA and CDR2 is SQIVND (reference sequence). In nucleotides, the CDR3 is TGTGCCAGTGGCCGACGGCAAGGGGGCGGATCACCCCTCCACTTT. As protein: CASGRRQGGGSPLHF.

The CDR3 here is CASSAGTGGWLAGQDEQFF. As DNA, the CDR3 is TGTGCCAGCAGCGCGGGGACAGGGGGTTGGCTGGCGGGCCAGGATGAGCAGTTCTTC. The chain uses TRBV9 and TRBJ2-1; 11 nucleotides line up with TRBD1. CDR1 is SGDLS, CDR2 YYNGEE, per germline. V was clipped by 3 bases and J by 8 bases; unmatched bases: 19. This CDR3 has 19 residues.

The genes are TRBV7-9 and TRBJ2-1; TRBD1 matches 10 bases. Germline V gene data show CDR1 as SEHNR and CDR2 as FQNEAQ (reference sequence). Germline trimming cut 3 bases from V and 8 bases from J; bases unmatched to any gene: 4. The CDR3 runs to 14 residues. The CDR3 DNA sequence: TGTGCCAGCAGCTTTTGGGACAGGGGTGATGAGCAGTTCTTC. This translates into CASSFWDRGDEQFF.